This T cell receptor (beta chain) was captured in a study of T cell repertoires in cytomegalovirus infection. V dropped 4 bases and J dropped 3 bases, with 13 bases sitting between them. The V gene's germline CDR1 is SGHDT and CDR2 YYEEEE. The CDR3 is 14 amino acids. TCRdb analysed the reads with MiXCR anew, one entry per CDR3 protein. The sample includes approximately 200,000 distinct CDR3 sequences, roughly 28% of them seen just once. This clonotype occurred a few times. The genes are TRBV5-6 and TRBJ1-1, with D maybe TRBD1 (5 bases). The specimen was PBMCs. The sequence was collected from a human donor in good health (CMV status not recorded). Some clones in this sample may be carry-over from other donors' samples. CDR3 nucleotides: TGTGCCAGCAGCATGGGACTTGGGGACACTGAAGCTTTCTTT. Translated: CASSMGLGDTEAFF. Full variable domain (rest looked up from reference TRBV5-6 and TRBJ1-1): DAGVTQSPTHLIKTRGQQVTLRCSPKSGHDTVSWYQQALGQGPQFIFQYYEEEERQRGNFPDRFSGHQFPNYSSELNVNALLLGDSALYLCASSMGLGDTEAFFGQGTRLTVV.